These 15 T cell receptor beta chains originate from one sample sequenced in a study of blood T cells in healthy people across ages (dated by TCRdb to the mid-2010s). Library preparation used 5' RACE. TCRdb names Illumina HiSeq 2500 as the instrument used. A second roughly 6 to 12 cycle PCR used a sample-barcoded 5' primer and a J-beta primer mix. TCRdb reran the public reads through fastp at Q25 and MiXCR, keeping productive beta chains. Merged by CDR3 protein, the rows form single entries marked with the most common genes and DNA. Here the sample has around 870,000 distinct CDR3 sequences; about 30% occur a single time. The ten largest clones take up 15% to 20% of the sample. The sequenced material came from blood. The receptors were gathered from a woman of 80 years or more in good health.

Details on this clonotype: A much larger clone lies one base from this, so it may be a read error. V and J are TRBV12-3 or TRBV12-4 and TRBJ1-2; TRBD1 might be the D (5 bases). The CDR3 runs 15 residues. The CDR3 loop is CASGLAQGSNYGYTF. DNA of the CDR3: TGTGCCAGCGGTTTAGCGCAGGGCAGTAACTATGGCTACACCTTC.

In its sample, this clonotype was seen many times. This sequence joins TRBV4-2 and TRBJ2-3, with D perhaps matching TRBD2 (6 bases). Trimming removed 4 bases from V and 6 bases from J, with 20 bases in between. Germline CDR1 is LGHNA and CDR2 is YNFKEQ. The CDR3 totals 16 residues. CDR3 bases: TGTGCCAGCAGCCCTTCAACGGTTCGGAGGGTCGATACGCAGTATTTT. Its translation is CASSPSTVRRVDTQYF.

This clonotype was recorded a few times. The chain employs TRBV5-6 and TRBJ1-1; tentative D call: TRBD1 (5 bases). This CDR3 is built from 14 residues. The germline V gene has CDR1 SGHDT and CDR2 YYEEEE. The V end was cut by 2 bases, the J end by 3 bases, with 11 bases between. CDR3 in amino acids: CASSLPGGDTEAFF. In DNA, the CDR3 is TGTGCCAGCAGCTTACCAGGAGGGGACACTGAAGCTTTCTTT.

This clonotype was counted only a few times. CDR3 protein: CSASRDGSYGYTF. In DNA form, the CDR3 reads TGCAGTGCAAGCCGGGACGGATCCTATGGCTACACCTTC. V usage is TRBV20-1 and J usage is TRBJ1-2; D is perhaps TRBD1 (5 bases). Trimming shortened V by 6 bases and J by 4 bases, and 15 bases separated the two germline ends. This CDR3 contains 13 residues. Germline values: CDR1 DFQATT, CDR2 SNEGSKA (reference sequence).

V gene TRBV28 combines with J gene TRBJ1-1, with D perhaps TRBD1 (5 bases). Between the trimmed V and J ends, which lost 6 bases and 1 base, there was a span of 18 bases. This CDR3 has 16 amino acids. CDR1 is MDHEN and CDR2 is SYDVKM in the germline V gene. CDR3 DNA: TGTGCCAGCAGATTCACAGGAGCCCCTCGGAACACTGAAGCTTTCTTT. Translation gives CASRFTGAPRNTEAFF. The complete variable domain, with remaining parts taken from reference TRBV28 and TRBJ1-1, reads DVKVTQSSRYLVKRTGEKVFLECVQDMDHENMFWYRQDPGLGLRLIYFSYDVKMKEKGDIPEGYSVSREKKERFSLILESASTNQTSMYLCASRFTGAPRNTEAFFGQGTRLTVV.

The chain joins TRBV5-1 to TRBJ1-2; 9 positions match TRBD1. This CDR3 comprises 16 residues. V shed 3 bases, J shed 3 bases, and the junction held 9 bases outside the gene matches. Germline V CDR1 and CDR2: SGHRS, YFSETQ. The CDR3 DNA reads TGCGCCAGCAGCTCGACGGGACAGGGTGCCGACTATGGCTACACCTTC. It is translated as CASSSTGQGADYGYTF.

Remarks on this clonotype: A much bigger clone sits one base away, suggesting this may be a read error. The genes are TRBV7-9 and TRBJ1-4, with D maybe TRBD1 (5 bases). This CDR3 spans 17 amino acids. Germline CDR1 and CDR2: SEHNR and FQNEAQ (reference sequence). The CDR3 nucleotides are TGTTCCAGCAGCTTAATAGAGGGGATTTCGACTAATGAAAAACTGTTTTTT. Its translation is CSSSLIEGISTNEKLFF.

The sample holds a few counts of this clonotype. Here the CDR3 DNA reads TGTGCCAGTGACCGACAGGAGAGAACCGGGGAGCTGTTTTTT. Its translation is CASDRQERTGELFF. The genes are TRBV2 and TRBJ2-2; D may be TRBD1 (6 bases). This CDR3 region has 14 residues. CDR1 and CDR2 from the germline V gene are SNHLY and FYNNEI. V was shortened by 9 bases and J by 5 bases, with 16 bases between the two germline ends.

A note on this clonotype: A read error is possible here, since a much larger clone lies one base away. The chain links TRBV7-6 to TRBJ2-5; the match to TRBD1 covers 10 bases. J lost 11 bases, V lost 6 bases, and 6 bases had no gene match. Germline V gene sequence: CDR1 SGHVS, CDR2 FNYEAQ. There are 12 residues in the CDR3. The CDR3 here is CASSRQGAAQYF. Here the CDR3 DNA reads TGTGCCAGCAGTCGACAGGGGGCGGCGCAGTACTTC.

This clonotype was detected once. The gene calls are TRBV19 and TRBJ2-1; possible D gene TRBD2, 6 bases. The end of the DNA is better explained by TRBJ2-7, so the J call may be wrong. The CDR3 length is 11 residues. Germline V gene lookup returns CDR1 LNHDA and CDR2 SQIVND (reference sequence). The CDR3 DNA reads TGTGCCAGTAAGGACTACAATGAGCAGTACTTC. It encodes CASKDYNEQYF.

J is TRBJ1-2 and V is TRBV30; D is possibly TRBD1 (6 bases). V was pared by 8 bases and J by 6 bases, with 19 bases between. The germline V gene has CDR1 GTSNPN and CDR2 SVGIG (reference sequence). CDR3 length: 13 amino acids. CDR3 DNA: TGTGCCCAAAAGGGCGGGGGGCTGGATGGCTACACCTTC. This translates into CAQKGGGLDGYTF.

The chain has TRBV7-2 and TRBJ2-7, with TRBD2 matching over 7 bases. Germline V gene lookup returns CDR1 SGHTA and CDR2 FQGNSA. V shed 5 bases and J 2 bases; nucleotides not matched to a gene: 6. CDR3 length equals 14 residues. The DNA for the CDR3 is TGTGCCAGCAGCAGGCGGGAGACCCCCTACGAGCAGTACTTC. This encodes CASSRRETPYEQYF. Filled out from reference TRBV7-2 and TRBJ2-7, the complete variable domain reads GAGVSQSPSNKVTEKGKDVELRCDPISGHTALYWYRQSLGQGLEFLIYFQGNSAPDKSGLPSDRFSAERTGGSVSTLTIQRTQQEDSAVYLCASSRRETPYEQYFGPGTRLTVT.

The chain uses TRBV7-2 and TRBJ1-6, with 7 bases matching TRBD1. This CDR3 comprises 14 residues. Losses at the gene ends were 3 bases for V and 9 bases for J; bases not matched to a gene: 5. Looked up from germline, CDR1 is SGHTA and CDR2 is FQGNSA. The DNA for the CDR3 is TGTGCCAGCAGCTTGACAGGGTGGGGTTCACCCCTCCACTTT. It codes for CASSLTGWGSPLHF.

On this clonotype: Given a much more abundant clone one base away, this may be a read error. This rearrangement joins TRBV20-1 to TRBJ2-1; 9 nucleotides align to TRBD2. Germline lookup yields CDR1 DFQATT and CDR2 SNEGSKA (reference sequence). The CDR3 totals 15 residues. CDR3 nucleotides: TGCAGTGCTAGAGATATTGGCGGGGGGGCCAATGAGCGGTTCTTC. It is translated as CSARDIGGGANERFF.

V is TRBV3-1 and J is TRBJ1-6; D is ambiguous. V was clipped by 2 bases and J by 9 bases, with 2 bases between them. Germline CDR1 is LGHDT and CDR2 is YNNKEL (reference sequence). The CDR3 loop spans 11 amino acids. CDR3 nucleotides: TGTGCCAGCAGCCAAAGTTCACCCCTCCACTTT. It encodes CASSQSSPLHF.